Listed below are T cell receptor beta chains from one sample, sequenced in a study of cytomegalovirus exposure and HLA in healthy donors. Repertoires were generated with immunoSEQ multiplex PCR, while TCRdb's copy carries only in-frame clones and drops some. The sample has approximately 130,000 clones, around 75% seen once. Sequencing was carried out using PBMCs. These receptor sequences come from a man aged 30-40 years in good health and CMV-seronegative. CDR3s include the opening cysteine and the closing phenylalanine or tryptophan. A D gene is named only where the DNA matches it firmly. Rows may omit the clone size; those that give it use once, few, many or a size class.

v_gene: TRBV21-1
d_gene: .
abundance: .
len: 13
j_gene: TRBJ2-7
CDR3nt: TGTGCCAGCAGGACTAGCGGGGCCTACGAGCAGTACTTC
CDR3aa: CASRTSGAYEQYF

v_gene: TRBV6-1
d_gene: TRBD1
abundance: .
len: 15
j_gene: TRBJ1-5
CDR3nt: TGTGCCAGCAGTGGGACTCCGGGACAGGTTCAGCCCCAGCATTTT
CDR3aa: CASSGTPGQVQPQHF

v_gene: TRBV28
d_gene: .
abundance: .
len: 13
j_gene: TRBJ2-2
CDR3nt: TGTGCCAGCAGGGGCGGGTATGCCGGGGAGCTGTTTTTT
CDR3aa: CASRGGYAGELFF

v_gene: TRBV5-1
d_gene: TRBD2
abundance: .
len: 15
j_gene: TRBJ2-7
CDR3nt: TGCGCCAGCAGCGCAACTAGCGGCCTGACATCGGGGCAGTACTTC
CDR3aa: CASSATSGLTSGQYF

v_gene: TRBV15
d_gene: TRBD1
abundance: few
len: 13
j_gene: TRBJ1-1
CDR3nt: TGTGCCACCTTGGGACAGCCGAACACTGAAGCTTTCTTT
CDR3aa: CATLGQPNTEAFF

v_gene: TRBV6-6
d_gene: .
abundance: .
len: 13
j_gene: TRBJ2-6
CDR3nt: TGTGCCAGCCTCCTCTCTGGGGCCAACGTCCTGACTTTC
CDR3aa: CASLLSGANVLTF

v_gene: TRBV13
d_gene: .
abundance: .
len: 17
j_gene: TRBJ2-7
CDR3nt: TGTGCCAGCAGCTTAGGAGCGGGGCAGGGGGCCCCCTACGAGCAGTACTTC
CDR3aa: CASSLGAGQGAPYEQYF

v_gene: TRBV5-1
d_gene: TRBD2
abundance: .
len: 17
j_gene: TRBJ2-2
CDR3nt: TGCGCCAGCAGCTTAACTAGCGGGAGGGCCGAGACCGGGGAGCTGTTTTTT
CDR3aa: CASSLTSGRAETGELFF

v_gene: TRBV27
d_gene: TRBD2
abundance: .
len: 18
j_gene: TRBJ2-5
CDR3nt: TGTGCCAGCAGTTTGGTCCTCGGGGGGGCCATAGGGTGGGAGACCCAGTACTTC
CDR3aa: CASSLVLGGAIGWETQYF

v_gene: TRBV30
d_gene: TRBD2
abundance: .
len: 16
j_gene: TRBJ2-3
CDR3nt: TGTGCCTGGAGCCCTTGGGGATTCGGGGGGACAGATACGCAGTATTTT
CDR3aa: CAWSPWGFGGTDTQYF

v_gene: TRBV15
d_gene: TRBD1
abundance: .
len: 16
j_gene: TRBJ2-5
CDR3nt: TGTGCCACCAGCAGGGAAACCGGGACAGGGCGAGAGACCCAGTACTTC
CDR3aa: CATSRETGTGRETQYF

v_gene: TRBV15
d_gene: .
abundance: .
len: 14
j_gene: TRBJ1-1
CDR3nt: TGTGCCACCAGCAGAGGCAGGGATTACACTGAAGCTTTCTTT
CDR3aa: CATSRGRDYTEAFF

v_gene: TRBV11-3
d_gene: TRBD2
abundance: .
len: 14
j_gene: TRBJ2-3
CDR3nt: TGTGCCAGCAGCTCTAGCGGAACTACAGATACGCAGTATTTT
CDR3aa: CASSSSGTTDTQYF

v_gene: TRBV5-4
d_gene: TRBD1
abundance: .
len: 17
j_gene: TRBJ2-2
CDR3nt: TGTGCCAGCAGCTTGGTGCGGACAGGGGGCGCCGTCGGGGAGCTGTTTTTT
CDR3aa: CASSLVRTGGAVGELFF

v_gene: TRBV9
d_gene: .
abundance: .
len: 14
j_gene: TRBJ2-3
CDR3nt: TGTGCCAGCAGCGTAGATGGCAGCACAGATACGCAGTATTTT
CDR3aa: CASSVDGSTDTQYF

v_gene: TRBV7-8
d_gene: TRBD1
abundance: .
len: 18
j_gene: TRBJ1-6
CDR3nt: TGTGCCAGCAACCACCGGGACAGGGGGAGCTCCTATAATTCACCCCTCCACTTT
CDR3aa: CASNHRDRGSSYNSPLHF

v_gene: TRBV7-7
d_gene: .
abundance: few
len: 15
j_gene: TRBJ1-4
CDR3nt: TGTGCTAGCAGCCGCGGGACGGATCAGAATGAAAAACTGTTTTTT
CDR3aa: CASSRGTDQNEKLFF

v_gene: TRBV19
d_gene: .
abundance: few
len: 12
j_gene: TRBJ1-1
CDR3nt: TGTGCCAGTAGTCCCAGGACAGATGAAGCTTTCTTT
CDR3aa: CASSPRTDEAFF

v_gene: TRBV5-5
d_gene: .
abundance: few
len: 13
j_gene: TRBJ2-3
CDR3nt: TGTGCCAGCAGCTCTAGTGCCTCTGATACGCAGTATTTT
CDR3aa: CASSSSASDTQYF

v_gene: TRBV28
d_gene: .
abundance: .
len: 15
j_gene: TRBJ2-3
CDR3nt: TGTGCCAGCACCGTGTCTTCGACTAGCACAGATACGCAGTATTTT
CDR3aa: CASTVSSTSTDTQYF

v_gene: TRBV5-6
d_gene: .
abundance: .
len: 13
j_gene: TRBJ2-7
CDR3nt: TGTGCCAGCAGCTTGGTAGCCCACTACGAGCAGTACTTC
CDR3aa: CASSLVAHYEQYF

v_gene: TRBV10-3
d_gene: .
abundance: .
len: 15
j_gene: TRBJ2-1
CDR3nt: TGTGCCATCAGTGAGTCGGGCGGGCCCTACAATGAGCAGTTCTTC
CDR3aa: CAISESGGPYNEQFF